This section outlines one T cell receptor beta chain sequence together with its context. The antigen remains undetermined. The source of the sample is a study of PD-L1 blockade in urothelial cancer. About the research overall: Patients' atezolizumab regimen, 1,200 mg intravenously every 3 weeks, began in 2014. In the patient group, most of the 29 were males with bladder-origin urothelial cancer. Whole-study findings and limits: Better survival was forecast by a pretreatment blood TCR clonality below the median.

Profiled with immunoSEQ multiplex PCR; TCRdb holds only in-frame clones, not every one. The sample contains under 40,000 clones, 80% to 95% of which appear only once. CDR1 is LNHDA, CDR2 SQIVND, per germline (reference sequence). CDR3 length: 16 residues. V lost 3 bases and J lost 5; bases outside the gene matches: 10. The source is a man aged 65 to 79 with urothelial cancer. The genes are TRBV19 and TRBJ2-1; 7 bases are a match to TRBD2. The sequencing used PBMCs, collected around atezolizumab (anti-PD-L1) treatment. CDR3 residues: CASSIGGRAENNEQFF. CDR3 coding DNA: TGTGCCAGTAGTATCGGCGGGAGAGCGGAGAACAATGAGCAGTTCTTC.